This T cell receptor beta chain was captured in a study of T cell changes during pregnancy in multiple sclerosis. This clone was detected only once. The germline gives CDR1 LNHDA, CDR2 SQIVND (reference sequence). The length of the CDR3 is 14 residues. Between the trimmed V and J ends, which lost 3 bases and 0 bases, there was a span of 8 bases. Data came from immunoSEQ multiplex PCR; TCRdb stores just in-frame clones and leaves some out. The data hold 25,000 to 35,000 clones, with about nine tenths observed a single time. The J gene is TRBJ1-1, the V gene TRBV19; no clear D gene. Here the sequenced sample was CD8+ T cells from peripheral blood mononuclear cells, taken in the second trimester of pregnancy. The sequence was collected from a female donor with multiple sclerosis, enrolled in a pregnancy study. In DNA form, the CDR3 reads TGTGCCAGTAGTATTAGCTTTTTGAACACTGAAGCTTTCTTT. Encoded protein: CASSISFLNTEAFF. The full variable domain, in which reference TRBV19 and TRBJ1-1 provide the parts outside the CDR3, is DGGITQSPKYLFRKEGQNVTLSCEQNLNHDAMYWYRQDPGQGLRLIYYSQIVNDFQKGDIAEGYSVSREKKESFPLTVTSAQKNPTAFYLCASSISFLNTEAFFGQGTRLTVV.